Sequencing of this T cell receptor (beta chain) was carried out in a study of OX40 agonist ivuxolimab in advanced cancers. Study-level background: The patients' treatment was ivuxolimab, an agonistic anti-OX40 (CD134) antibody. Notes on the study in general: Nonresponders included some who also had low normalized T-cell clonal expansion.

Turning to this clone: No antigen is known for it.

Measured with immunoSEQ multiplex PCR; TCRdb has only the in-frame clones, and not every one. This repertoire shows some 83,000 clones, about 86% found once; its top ten account for around 6.3%. The CDR3 is 15 residues long. Trimming took 1 base from V and 3 from J, leaving 13 bases between them. CDR1 is SGHVS, CDR2 FQNEAQ, per germline. The J gene is TRBJ2-7, the V gene TRBV7-8, with D uncertain. The TCR originated in an adult with an advanced solid tumor such as melanoma, head and neck, liver or kidney cancer. The source material was CD4+ or CD8+ T cells sorted from blood, sampled in a trial of the OX40 agonist ivuxolimab. CDR3 DNA: TGTGCCAGCAGCTTAGAAATATCTGCTGACTACGAGCAGTACTTC. It is translated as CASSLEISADYEQYF. The entire variable domain, with the rest obtained from reference TRBV7-8 and TRBJ2-7, is as follows: GAGVSQSPRYKVAKRGQDVALRCDPISGHVSLFWYQQALGQGPEFLTYFQNEAQLDKSGLPSDRFFAERPEGSVSTLKIQRTQQEDSAVYLCASSLEISADYEQYFGPGTRLTVT.